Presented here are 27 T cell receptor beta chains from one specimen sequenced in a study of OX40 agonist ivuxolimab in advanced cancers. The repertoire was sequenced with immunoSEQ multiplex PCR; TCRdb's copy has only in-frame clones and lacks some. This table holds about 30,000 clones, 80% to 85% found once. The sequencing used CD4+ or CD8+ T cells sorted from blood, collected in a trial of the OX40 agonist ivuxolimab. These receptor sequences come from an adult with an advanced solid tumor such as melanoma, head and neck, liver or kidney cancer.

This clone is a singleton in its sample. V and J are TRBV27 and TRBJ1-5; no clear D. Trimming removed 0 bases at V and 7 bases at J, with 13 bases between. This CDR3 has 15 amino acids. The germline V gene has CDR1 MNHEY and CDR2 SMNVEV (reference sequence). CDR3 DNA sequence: TGTGCCAGCAGTTTATCCCAAGGAATGAGGCAGCCCCAGCATTTT. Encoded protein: CASSLSQGMRQPQHF.

CDR3 amino acids: CASSVEAGNQPQHF. CDR3 coding DNA: TGTGCCAGCAGCGTAGAGGCAGGGAATCAGCCCCAGCATTTT. The rearrangement uses TRBV9 and TRBJ1-5, with D tentatively TRBD1 (5 bases). Germline V CDR1 and CDR2: SGDLS, YYNGEE. There are 14 residues in the CDR3. Trimming pared 0 bases from V and 4 bases from J, leaving 8 bases between.

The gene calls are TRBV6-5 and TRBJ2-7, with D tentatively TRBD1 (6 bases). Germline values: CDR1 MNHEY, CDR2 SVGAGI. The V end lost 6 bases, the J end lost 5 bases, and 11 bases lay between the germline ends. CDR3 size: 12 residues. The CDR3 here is CASSSGAHEQYF. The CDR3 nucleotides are TGTGCCAGCAGCTCAGGGGCCCACGAGCAGTACTTC.

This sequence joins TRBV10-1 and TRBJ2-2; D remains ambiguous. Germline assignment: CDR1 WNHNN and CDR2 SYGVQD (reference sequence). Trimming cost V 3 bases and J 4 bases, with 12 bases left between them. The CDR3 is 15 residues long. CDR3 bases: TGCGCCAGCAGTGAAAAGAACCCGGGCACCGGGGAGCTGTTTTTT. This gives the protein CASSEKNPGTGELFF.

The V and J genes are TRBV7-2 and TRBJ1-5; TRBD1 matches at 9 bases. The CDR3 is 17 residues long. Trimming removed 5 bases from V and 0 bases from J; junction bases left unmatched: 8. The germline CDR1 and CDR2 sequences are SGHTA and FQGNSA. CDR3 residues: CASSADRGTYSNQPQHF. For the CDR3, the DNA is TGTGCCAGCAGCGCCGACAGGGGGACGTATAGCAATCAGCCCCAGCATTTT.

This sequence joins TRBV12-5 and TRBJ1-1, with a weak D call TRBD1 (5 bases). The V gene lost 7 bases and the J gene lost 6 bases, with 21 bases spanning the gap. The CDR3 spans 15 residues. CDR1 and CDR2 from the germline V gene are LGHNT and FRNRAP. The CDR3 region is CASASAGGGRPEAFF. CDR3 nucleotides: TGTGCTAGTGCCTCTGCCGGGGGTGGTAGACCTGAAGCTTTCTTT.

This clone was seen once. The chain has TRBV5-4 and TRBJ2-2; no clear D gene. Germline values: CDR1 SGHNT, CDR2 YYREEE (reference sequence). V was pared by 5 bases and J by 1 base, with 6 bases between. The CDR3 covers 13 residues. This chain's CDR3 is CASSRENTGELFF. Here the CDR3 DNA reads TGTGCCAGCAGTAGGGAGAACACCGGGGAGCTGTTTTTT.

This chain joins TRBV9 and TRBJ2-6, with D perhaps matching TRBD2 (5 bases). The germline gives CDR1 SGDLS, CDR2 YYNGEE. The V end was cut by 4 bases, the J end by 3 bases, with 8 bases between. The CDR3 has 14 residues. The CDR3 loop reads CASSPGGGANVLTF. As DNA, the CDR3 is TGTGCCAGCAGCCCCGGAGGTGGGGCCAACGTCCTGACTTTC. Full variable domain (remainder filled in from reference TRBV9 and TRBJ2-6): DSGVTQTPKHLITATGQRVTLRCSPRSGDLSVYWYQQSLDQGLQFLIQYYNGEERAKGNILERFSAQQFPDLHSELNLSSLELGDSALYFCASSPGGGANVLTFGAGSRLTVL.

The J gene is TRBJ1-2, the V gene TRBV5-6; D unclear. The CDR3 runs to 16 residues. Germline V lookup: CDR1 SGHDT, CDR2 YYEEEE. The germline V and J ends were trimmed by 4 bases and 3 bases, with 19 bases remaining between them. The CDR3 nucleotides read TGTGCCAGCAGCAACATTAGACCTTCCCCGGACTATGGCTACACCTTC. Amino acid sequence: CASSNIRPSPDYGYTF. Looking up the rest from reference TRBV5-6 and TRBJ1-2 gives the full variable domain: DAGVTQSPTHLIKTRGQQVTLRCSPKSGHDTVSWYQQALGQGPQFIFQYYEEEERQRGNFPDRFSGHQFPNYSSELNVNALLLGDSALYLCASSNIRPSPDYGYTFGSGTRLTVV.

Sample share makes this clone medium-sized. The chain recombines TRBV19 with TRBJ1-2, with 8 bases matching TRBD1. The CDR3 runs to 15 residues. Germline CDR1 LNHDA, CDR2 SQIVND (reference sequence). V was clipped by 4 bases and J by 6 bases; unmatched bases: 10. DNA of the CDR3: TGTGCCAGTAGTACCCGGACAGGGTTCGGCGATGGCTACACCTTC. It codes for CASSTRTGFGDGYTF.

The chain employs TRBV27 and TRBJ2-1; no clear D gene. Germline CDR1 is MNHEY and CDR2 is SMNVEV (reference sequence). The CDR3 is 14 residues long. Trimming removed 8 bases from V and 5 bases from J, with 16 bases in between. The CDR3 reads CASGRTEVNNEQFF. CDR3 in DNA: TGTGCCAGCGGCCGGACCGAGGTCAACAATGAGCAGTTCTTC.

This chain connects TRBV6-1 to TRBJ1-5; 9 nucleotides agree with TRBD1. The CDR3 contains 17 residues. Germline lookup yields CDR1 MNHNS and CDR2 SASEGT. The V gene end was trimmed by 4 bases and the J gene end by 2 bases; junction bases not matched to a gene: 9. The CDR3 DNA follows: TGTGCCAGCAGTGGCAACAGGGGGCTAATCGGCAATCAGCCCCAGCATTTT. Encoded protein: CASSGNRGLIGNQPQHF.

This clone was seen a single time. This CDR3 reads CSGGDRPPDLAYEQYF. CDR3 bases: TGCAGCGGGGGGGACAGGCCCCCGGACCTCGCCTACGAGCAGTACTTC. The genes are TRBV29-1 and TRBJ2-7; 8 bases align to TRBD1. The CDR3 totals 16 residues. The trim removed 7 bases at V and 2 bases at J, leaving 16 bases unmatched. Germline lookup yields CDR1 SQVTM and CDR2 ANQGSEA.

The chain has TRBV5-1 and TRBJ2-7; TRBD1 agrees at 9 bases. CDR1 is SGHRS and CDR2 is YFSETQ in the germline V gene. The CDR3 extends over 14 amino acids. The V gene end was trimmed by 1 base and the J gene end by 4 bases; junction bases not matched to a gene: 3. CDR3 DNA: TGCGCCAGCAGCTTGTGGGACAGGGCGTACGAGCAGTACTTC. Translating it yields CASSLWDRAYEQYF. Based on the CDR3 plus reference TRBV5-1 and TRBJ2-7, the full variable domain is KAGVTQTPRYLIKTRGQQVTLSCSPISGHRSVSWYQQTPGQGLQFLFEYFSETQRNKGNFPGRFSGRQFSNSRSEMNVSTLELGDSALYLCASSLWDRAYEQYFGPGTRLTVT.

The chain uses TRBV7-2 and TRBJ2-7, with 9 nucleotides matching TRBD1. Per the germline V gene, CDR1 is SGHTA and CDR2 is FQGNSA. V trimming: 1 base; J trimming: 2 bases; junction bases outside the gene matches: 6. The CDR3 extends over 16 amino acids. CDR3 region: CASSLGTGAPAYEQYF. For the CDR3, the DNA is TGTGCCAGCAGCTTAGGGACAGGGGCACCCGCCTACGAGCAGTACTTC.

CDR3 residues: CASSLFGESTDTQYF. The CDR3 coding sequence is TGTGCCAGCAGCTTATTCGGGGAGAGCACAGATACGCAGTATTTT. V and J are TRBV7-6 and TRBJ2-3; D is perhaps TRBD2 (5 bases). The CDR3 totals 15 residues. Deletions cut 2 bases from V and 0 bases from J, with 9 bases between. Per germline, CDR1 SGHVS and CDR2 FNYEAQ.

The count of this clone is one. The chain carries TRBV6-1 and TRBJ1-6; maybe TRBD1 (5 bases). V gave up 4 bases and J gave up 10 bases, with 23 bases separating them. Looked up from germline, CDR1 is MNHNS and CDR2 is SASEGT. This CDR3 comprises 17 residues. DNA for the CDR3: TGTGCCAGCAGTGCCCCCGGGACTCCCGATTTTGGGTCACCCCTCCACTTT. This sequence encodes CASSAPGTPDFGSPLHF.

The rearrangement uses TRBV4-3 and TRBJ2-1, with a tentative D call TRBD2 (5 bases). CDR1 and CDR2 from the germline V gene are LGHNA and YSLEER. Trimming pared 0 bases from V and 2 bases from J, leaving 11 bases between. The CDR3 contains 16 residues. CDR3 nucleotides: TGCGCCAGCAGCCAAGATCCGGGGTTTACCTACAATGAGCAGTTCTTC. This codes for CASSQDPGFTYNEQFF.

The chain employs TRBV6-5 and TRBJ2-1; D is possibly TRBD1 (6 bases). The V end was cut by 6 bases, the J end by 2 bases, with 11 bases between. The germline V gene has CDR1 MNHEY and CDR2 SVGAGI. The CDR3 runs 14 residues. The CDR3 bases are TGTGCCAGCAGCTCCGGGACACCCTACAATGAGCAGTTCTTC. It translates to CASSSGTPYNEQFF.

The CDR3: CASSPGQGDEKLFF. CDR3 nucleotide sequence: TGCGCCAGCAGCCCGGGACAGGGTGACGAAAAACTGTTTTTT. V usage is TRBV4-1 and J usage is TRBJ1-4; 9 bases match TRBD1. The germline V gene encodes CDR1 MGHRA and CDR2 YSYEKL. The CDR3 spans 14 residues. Unmatched junction bases numbered 5, after V lost 4 bases and J lost 8 bases.

CDR3 nucleotide sequence: TGTGCCAGCAGCTTCGACCCCTACAATGAGCAGTTCTTC. This translates into CASSFDPYNEQFF. This chain connects TRBV11-3 to TRBJ2-1; no clear D. Per the germline V gene, CDR1 is SGHNT and CDR2 is YENEEA. Between the trimmed V and J ends, which lost 3 bases and 2 bases, there was a span of 5 bases. The CDR3 spans 13 residues.

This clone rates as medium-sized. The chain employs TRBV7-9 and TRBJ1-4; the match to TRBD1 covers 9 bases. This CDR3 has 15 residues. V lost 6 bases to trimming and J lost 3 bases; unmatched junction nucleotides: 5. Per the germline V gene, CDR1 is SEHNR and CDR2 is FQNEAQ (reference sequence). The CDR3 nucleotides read TGTGCCAGCAGTCAGGACAGGGGTCCTAATGAAAAACTGTTTTTT. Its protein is CASSQDRGPNEKLFF.

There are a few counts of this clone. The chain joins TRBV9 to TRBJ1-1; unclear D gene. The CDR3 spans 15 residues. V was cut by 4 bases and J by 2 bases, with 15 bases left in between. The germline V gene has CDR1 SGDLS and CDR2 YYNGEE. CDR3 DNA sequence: TGTGCCAGCAGCCCCAAGAGGGAGAGTAACACTGAAGCTTTCTTT. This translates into CASSPKRESNTEAFF. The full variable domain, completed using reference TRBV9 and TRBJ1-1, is DSGVTQTPKHLITATGQRVTLRCSPRSGDLSVYWYQQSLDQGLQFLIQYYNGEERAKGNILERFSAQQFPDLHSELNLSSLELGDSALYFCASSPKRESNTEAFFGQGTRLTVV.

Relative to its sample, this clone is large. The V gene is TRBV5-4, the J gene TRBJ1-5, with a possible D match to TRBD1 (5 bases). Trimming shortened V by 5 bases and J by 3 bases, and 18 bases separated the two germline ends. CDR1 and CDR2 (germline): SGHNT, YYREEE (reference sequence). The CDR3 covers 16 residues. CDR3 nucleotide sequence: TGTGCCAGCAGTCCAATGGCGGGACTGAACAATCAGCCCCAGCATTTT. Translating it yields CASSPMAGLNNQPQHF.

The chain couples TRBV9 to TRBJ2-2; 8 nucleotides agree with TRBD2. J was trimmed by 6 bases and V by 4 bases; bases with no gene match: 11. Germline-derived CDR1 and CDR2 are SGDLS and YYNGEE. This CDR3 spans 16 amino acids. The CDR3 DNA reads TGTGCCAGCAGCTTTGTTGCGGGGGGTTCCTCCGGGGAGCTGTTTTTT. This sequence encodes CASSFVAGGSSGELFF.

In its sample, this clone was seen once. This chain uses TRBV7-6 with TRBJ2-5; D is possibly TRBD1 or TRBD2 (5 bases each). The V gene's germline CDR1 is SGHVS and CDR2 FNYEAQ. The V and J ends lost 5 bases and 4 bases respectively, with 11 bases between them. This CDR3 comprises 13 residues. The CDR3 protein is CASSLNGGETQYF. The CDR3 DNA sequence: TGTGCCAGCAGCCTGAATGGGGGAGAGACCCAGTACTTC.

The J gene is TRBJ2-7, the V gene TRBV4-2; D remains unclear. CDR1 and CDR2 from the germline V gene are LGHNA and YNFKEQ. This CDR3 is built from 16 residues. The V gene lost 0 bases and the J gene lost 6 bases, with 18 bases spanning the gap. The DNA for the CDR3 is TGTGCCAGCAGCCAAGAAGATCGTAGGTTGATTGGCGAGCAGTACTTC. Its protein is CASSQEDRRLIGEQYF.